One and the same sample provided the 2 T cell receptor beta chains below, sequenced in a study of T-cell memory formation after mild COVID-19. MiXCR was run by TCRdb on the 5' RACE reads, yielding one entry per CDR3 protein. The sample has a few hundred thousand distinct CDR3 sequences, 13% to 15% seen once. Sequencing input: PBMCs or a T cell subset sorted from them (not recorded which). The receptors here all came from a man younger than 35 who had mild COVID-19 (a few samples of this study predate the infection). Cell type and time point are not known.

This clonotype appeared a few times. V gene TRBV4-3 combines with J gene TRBJ1-6; D call uncertain. The V and J ends lost 1 base and 4 bases respectively, with 5 bases between them. The CDR3 sequence is 14 residues long. From germline, CDR1 is LGHNA and CDR2 YSLEER. Written as DNA, the CDR3 is TGCGCCAGCAGCCAAGCGGTTTATAATTCACCCCTCCACTTT. It yields the protein CASSQAVYNSPLHF.

The V and J genes are TRBV20-1 and TRBJ1-5; D is perhaps TRBD1 (5 bases). The V gene's germline CDR1 is DFQATT and CDR2 SNEGSKA (reference sequence). The length of the CDR3 is 12 residues. V was clipped by 6 bases and J by 5 bases, with 11 bases between them. The CDR3 sequence: CSAQGGDQPQHF. As DNA, the CDR3 is TGCAGTGCCCAGGGAGGGGATCAGCCCCAGCATTTT.